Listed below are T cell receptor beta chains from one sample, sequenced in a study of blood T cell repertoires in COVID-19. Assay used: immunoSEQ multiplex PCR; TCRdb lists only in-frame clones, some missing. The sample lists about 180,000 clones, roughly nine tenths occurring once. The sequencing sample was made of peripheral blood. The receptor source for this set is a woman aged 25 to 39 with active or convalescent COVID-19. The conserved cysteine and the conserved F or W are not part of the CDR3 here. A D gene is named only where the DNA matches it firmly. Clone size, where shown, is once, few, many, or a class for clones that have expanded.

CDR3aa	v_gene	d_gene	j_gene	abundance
ASSLYPTGYHEQY	TRBV7-9	.	TRBJ2-7	.
ASSPLVPRGGGELF	TRBV18	.	TRBJ2-2	.
ALEGANYNSPLH	TRBV6-5	TRBD1	TRBJ1-6	.
ASSPSRSEQF	TRBV28	.	TRBJ2-1	.
ASSGSVRGRELF	TRBV28	.	TRBJ2-2	.
ASMEGTEAF	TRBV7-9	.	TRBJ1-1	.
ASRTGAVPNHEKLF	TRBV28	TRBD1	TRBJ1-4	once
ARSRPRGGAVGELF	TRBV5-1	TRBD2	TRBJ2-2	.
ATSPGRENYGYT	TRBV15	.	TRBJ1-2	.
SAAMSGAYEQY	TRBV29-1	.	TRBJ2-7	.